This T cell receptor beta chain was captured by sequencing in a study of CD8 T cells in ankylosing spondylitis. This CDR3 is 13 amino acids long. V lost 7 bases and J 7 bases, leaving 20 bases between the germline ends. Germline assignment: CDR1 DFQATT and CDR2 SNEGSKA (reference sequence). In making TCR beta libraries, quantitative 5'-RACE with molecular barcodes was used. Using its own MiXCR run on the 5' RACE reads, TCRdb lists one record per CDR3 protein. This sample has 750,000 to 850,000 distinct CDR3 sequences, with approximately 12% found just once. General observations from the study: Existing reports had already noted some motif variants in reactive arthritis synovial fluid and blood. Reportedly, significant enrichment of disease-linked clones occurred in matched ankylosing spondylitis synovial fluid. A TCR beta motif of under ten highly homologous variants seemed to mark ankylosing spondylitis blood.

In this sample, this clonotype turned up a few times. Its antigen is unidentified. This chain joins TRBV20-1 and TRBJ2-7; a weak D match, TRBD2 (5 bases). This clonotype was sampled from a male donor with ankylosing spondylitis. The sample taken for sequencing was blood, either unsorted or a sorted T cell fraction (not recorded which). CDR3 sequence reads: CSDQRTSEEEQYF. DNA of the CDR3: TGCAGTGACCAGCGGACGAGTGAAGAGGAGCAGTACTTC.